What follows is one T cell receptor (beta chain) and its context. At one boundary the junction diverges from the germline segment, which might be a read error. The sample has other DNA sequences that encode this CDR3 too. The CDR3 is 12 residues long. Germline loops: CDR1 SNHLY, CDR2 FYNNEI. The data are from a study of shared clonotypes between healthy human individuals. Libraries were prepared by immunoSEQ multiplex PCR; TCRdb keeps only in-frame clonotypes and omits some of them. The sample has around 2.5 million clones; more than 85% are singletons. Input material: naive CD4+ T cells from PBMCs. Subset in this sample: CD45RA+ positively selected. The V call is TRBV2, the J call TRBJ2-5, with D hard to call. This receptor was identified in a man in his late teens or twenties in good health. Some clones in this sample may be carry-over from other donors' samples. This chain's CDR3 is CASSEEQETQYF. CDR3 DNA: TGCGCCAGCAGTGAAGAACAAGAGACCCAGTACTTC.